This TCR beta chain was recorded in a study of shared T cell receptors in the human thymus. This CDR3 region has 13 residues. The V gene's germline CDR1 is LNHDA and CDR2 SQIVND (reference sequence). The V end lost 6 bases, the J end lost 6 bases, and 14 bases lay between the germline ends. Clones were read by immunoSEQ multiplex PCR, and TCRdb kept only the in-frame ones, dropping some. The table has some 760,000 clones, approximately 83% seen once. The same sample was also used in a study of human thymus T cells.

V is TRBV19 and J is TRBJ1-1; D is perhaps TRBD1 (6 bases). Material for sequencing was thymocytes. This clonotype originated in a girl under three years old with a congenital heart defect. CDR3 coding DNA: TGTGCCAGTAGAGCCAACAGGGCCCCTGAAGCTTTCTTT. It yields the protein CASRANRAPEAFF.